This TCR beta chain was profiled in a study of blood T cell repertoires in COVID-19. Study-level information: Some COVID-19 samples were acute and others convalescent; all came from the United States, Italy and Spain. T cells, B-cell-depleted T cells, or PBMCs provided the cDNA or gDNA that served as material.

Original analysis: Scientists estimated how many nucleated cells there were by amplifying reference gene primers. Profiled with immunoSEQ multiplex PCR; TCRdb holds only in-frame clones, not every one. V and J calls and clone size are copied from that table; D and trimming were computed from the DNA. The sample records roughly 280,000 clones, over 75% being singletons. The V gene's germline CDR1 is MNHEY and CDR2 SMNVEV (reference sequence). This CDR3 is built from 13 residues. V was trimmed by 3 bases and J by 5 bases, leaving 11 bases between them. The chain is built from TRBV27 and TRBJ2-7, with a tentative D call TRBD1 (5 bases). The TCR was taken from a woman in her 70s with acute or convalescent COVID-19. Source material: peripheral blood. In DNA form, the CDR3 reads TGTGCCAGCAGTTTCTCCAGGGTTGACGAGCAGTACTTC. Amino acids: CASSFSRVDEQYF.